These 25 T cell receptor beta chains came from one sample sequenced in a study of Tregs in tolerant kidney transplant recipients (dated by TCRdb to about 2019). The library was built by means of the immunoSEQ multiplex PCR assay. TCRdb's version of the immuneACCESS table is confined to in-frame rearrangements and falls short of the full clone set. An unresolved V gene accounts for under half of the shortfall where checked; the remainder is of unknown origin. The sample table contains approximately 100,000 clones; only one count was recorded for 93% of them. 0.46% of the sample goes to the ten largest clones. The time point label corresponds to: blood sample drawn before combined kidney and bone marrow transplant. This material consisted of CD4+ T cells from blood, taken before the transplant. These receptors came from a human donor who received a combined kidney and bone marrow transplant.

This sequence joins TRBV19 and TRBJ1-5; possible D gene TRBD1, 5 bases. Per germline, CDR1 LNHDA and CDR2 SQIVND (reference sequence). V lost 5 bases to trimming and J lost 5 bases, with 13 bases between them. The CDR3 covers 14 residues. The CDR3 sequence: CASSGRQFYQPQHF. As DNA, the CDR3 is TGTGCCAGTAGTGGTCGACAGTTTTATCAGCCCCAGCATTTT.

J is TRBJ2-6 and V is TRBV2, with a possible D match to TRBD1 (5 bases). Germline CDR1 SNHLY, CDR2 FYNNEI. The CDR3 length is 17 residues. Trimming took 5 bases from V and 0 from J, leaving 14 bases between them. CDR3 residues: CASSSRPGLSGANVLTF. The CDR3 DNA sequence: TGTGCCAGCAGTTCGCGGCCAGGGCTCTCTGGGGCCAACGTCCTGACTTTC.

The CDR3: CASSLAPPGQGAGGQFF. Written as DNA, the CDR3 is TGCGCCAGCAGCCTAGCTCCTCCGGGACAGGGGGCGGGTGGGCAGTTCTTC. The chain couples TRBV5-1 to TRBJ2-1, with 12 bases aligning to TRBD1. Germline values: CDR1 SGHRS, CDR2 YFSETQ. J lost 12 bases, V lost 4 bases, and 17 bases had no gene match. The CDR3 runs to 17 residues.

The CDR3 protein is CASSDRAGVYEQYF. The CDR3 DNA reads TGTGCCAGCAGTGACCGGGCAGGGGTATACGAGCAGTACTTC. The chain is built from TRBV2 and TRBJ2-7; TRBD1 might be the D (6 bases). Germline V lookup: CDR1 SNHLY, CDR2 FYNNEI. V was shortened by 3 bases and J by 4 bases, with 13 bases between the two germline ends. The CDR3 is made up of 14 amino acids.

The chain carries TRBV5-4 and TRBJ2-7; 11 positions agree with TRBD1. CDR1 is SGHNT and CDR2 is YYREEE in the germline V gene (reference sequence). This CDR3 has 14 amino acids. The J segment lost 5 bases and the V segment lost 5 bases, leaving 6 bases of the junction unmatched. The CDR3 is CASSYRTGGNEQYF. CDR3 in DNA: TGTGCCAGCAGTTATCGGACAGGGGGCAACGAGCAGTACTTC.

This sequence joins TRBV19 and TRBJ2-7; TRBD1 matches 9 bases. After removal of 4 bases from V and 6 bases from J, the junction contained 13 bases not matched to a gene. The germline V gene has CDR1 LNHDA and CDR2 SQIVND (reference sequence). CDR3 size: 16 residues. The CDR3 nucleotides are TGTGCCAGTAGTACGGTTCCGGGACAGGGACAACGCGAGCAGTACTTC. Translation gives CASSTVPGQGQREQYF.

The CDR3 DNA is TGTGCCAGCAGCTTGTTCCAGGACAGGGGGAACTATGGCTACACCTTC. Amino acids: CASSLFQDRGNYGYTF. The V and J genes are TRBV11-3 and TRBJ1-2; the match to TRBD1 covers 10 bases. The germline V gene has CDR1 SGHNT and CDR2 YENEEA. The trim removed 3 bases at V and 2 bases at J, leaving 6 bases unmatched. The CDR3 runs 16 residues.

The chain's CDR3 is CASSLGQHMNTEAFF. The DNA of the CDR3 is TGTGCCAGCAGCTTGGGACAGCATATGAACACTGAAGCTTTCTTT. J is TRBJ1-1 and V is TRBV7-9; 7 bases line up with TRBD1. The CDR3 is made up of 15 amino acids. After removal of 3 bases from V and 0 bases from J, the junction contained 4 bases not matched to a gene. Germline lookup yields CDR1 SEHNR and CDR2 FQNEAQ (reference sequence).

This clone has just a few counts. V is TRBV4-2 and J is TRBJ2-5; 12 positions agree with TRBD2. The CDR3 totals 16 residues. The germline gives CDR1 LGHNA, CDR2 YNFKEQ. After removal of 1 base from V and 5 bases from J, the junction contained 5 bases not matched to a gene. This chain's CDR3 is CASSQGLAGGRETQYF. CDR3 DNA sequence: TGTGCCAGCAGCCAAGGGCTAGCGGGGGGGCGGGAGACCCAGTACTTC.

The V and J genes are TRBV5-5 and TRBJ2-1; 10 positions agree with TRBD1. Germline V gives CDR1 SGHKS, CDR2 YYEKEE (reference sequence). CDR3 length equals 16 residues. J was trimmed by 4 bases and V by 2 bases; bases with no gene match: 6. CDR3 DNA sequence: TGTGCCAGCAGCTTCACCGGGACAGGGGCTTACAATGAGCAGTTCTTC. Encoded protein: CASSFTGTGAYNEQFF.

The rearrangement links TRBV9 to TRBJ2-3; 13 bases map to TRBD2. The CDR3 extends over 17 amino acids. CDR1 and CDR2 (germline): SGDLS, YYNGEE. The V gene end was trimmed by 3 bases and the J gene end by 4 bases; junction bases not matched to a gene: 8. CDR3 amino acids: CASSALGLAGVADTQYF. The DNA of the CDR3 is TGTGCCAGCAGCGCCCTCGGACTAGCGGGGGTCGCAGATACGCAGTATTTT.

This rearrangement joins TRBV29-1 to TRBJ2-7; 8 bases agree with TRBD1. The V gene end was trimmed by 3 bases and the J gene end by 3 bases; junction bases not matched to a gene: 4. This CDR3 spans 13 amino acids. Per germline, CDR1 SQVTM and CDR2 ANQGSEA. In DNA form, the CDR3 reads TGCAGCGTTGAGGCAGGGGGCCTCTACGAGCAGTACTTC. Encoded protein: CSVEAGGLYEQYF.

The DNA of the CDR3 is TGTGCCAGCAGCTTAGATTCCAGGGAGGGCACTGAAGCTTTCTTT. It specifies CASSLDSREGTEAFF. The rearrangement links TRBV11-3 to TRBJ1-1; maybe TRBD1 (5 bases). The CDR3 is 15 residues long. Trimming took 0 bases from V and 4 from J, leaving 12 bases between them. Germline lookup yields CDR1 SGHNT and CDR2 YENEEA.

J is TRBJ2-7 and V is TRBV2, with D maybe TRBD1 (6 bases). CDR1 and CDR2 from the germline V gene are SNHLY and FYNNEI. The CDR3 runs to 13 residues. V was pared by 7 bases and J by 3 bases, with 13 bases between. The CDR3 here is CASMGALDYEQYF. The DNA of the CDR3 is TGTGCCAGCATGGGGGCCCTGGACTACGAGCAGTACTTC.

The chain couples TRBV7-6 to TRBJ2-7; 10 bases align to TRBD1. The CDR3 loop spans 14 amino acids. Per the germline V gene, CDR1 is SGHVS and CDR2 is FNYEAQ. The V gene end was trimmed by 4 bases and the J gene end by 5 bases; junction bases not matched to a gene: 5. CDR3 DNA sequence: TGTGCCAGCAGCTGGACAGGGGGGACGGACGAGCAGTACTTC. Translation gives CASSWTGGTDEQYF.

The chain joins TRBV19 to TRBJ1-2; D gene unclear. This CDR3 has 16 residues. CDR1 LNHDA and CDR2 SQIVND come from the germline V gene (reference sequence). Trimming stripped 5 bases from V and 8 bases from J, with 24 bases between. This CDR3 is CASSPIPGQAPGGYTF. The CDR3, as DNA: TGTGCCAGTAGTCCGATCCCTGGGCAGGCCCCTGGAGGCTACACCTTC.

The chain combines TRBV19 with TRBJ2-5, with TRBD1 identical over 7 bases. V lost 2 bases to trimming and J lost 3 bases; unmatched junction nucleotides: 15. The CDR3 is 18 residues long. In germline, CDR1 is LNHDA, CDR2 SQIVND (reference sequence). CDR3 amino acids: CASSIFYRGPSLKETQYF. The CDR3, as DNA: TGTGCCAGTAGTATATTCTACAGGGGACCTTCTCTAAAAGAGACCCAGTACTTC.

The rearrangement uses TRBV19 and TRBJ2-7; possibly TRBD2 for D (6 bases). The CDR3 covers 17 residues. Trimming took off 3 bases at V and 3 bases at J, with 21 bases between the two ends. Germline V gene sequence: CDR1 LNHDA, CDR2 SQIVND (reference sequence). The CDR3 nucleotides are TGTGCCAGTAGTATGGGTAGAGGGGCTAGCGCCTTCTACGAGCAGTACTTC. As protein: CASSMGRGASAFYEQYF.

The genes are TRBV13 and TRBJ2-1, with 7 bases identical to TRBD2. The CDR3 has 16 residues. Germline V gene sequence: CDR1 PRHDT, CDR2 FYEKMQ (reference sequence). J lost 8 bases, V lost 2 bases, and 12 bases had no gene match. The CDR3 nucleotides are TGTGCCAGCAGCTTAATGTCAGGCGGGAGCCTCTATGAGCAGTTCTTC. Amino acid sequence: CASSLMSGGSLYEQFF.

The chain recombines TRBV15 with TRBJ1-4; D perhaps matches TRBD1 (5 bases). In germline, CDR1 is LNHNV, CDR2 YYDKDF (reference sequence). There are 17 residues in the CDR3. With 4 bases removed from V and 0 bases from J, the gap between germline ends came to 15 bases. Written as DNA, the CDR3 is TGTGCCACCAGCAAGACAGCGACGCCGGCAACTAATGAAAAACTGTTTTTT. Translating gives CATSKTATPATNEKLFF.

The chain has TRBV7-8 and TRBJ1-2; the match to TRBD1 covers 11 bases. The V and J ends lost 5 bases and 0 bases, in that order; junction bases with no gene match: 5. This CDR3 is 16 amino acids long. Germline CDR1 SGHVS, CDR2 FQNEAQ. The chain's CDR3 is CASSRDRGTSNYGYTF. CDR3 nucleotide sequence: TGTGCCAGCAGCCGGGACAGGGGGACCTCTAACTATGGCTACACCTTC.

This chain joins TRBV7-2 and TRBJ1-5; a possible D gene is TRBD1 (6 bases). The length of the CDR3 is 15 residues. The V end lost 3 bases, the J end lost 5 bases, and 14 bases lay between the germline ends. Germline loops: CDR1 SGHTA, CDR2 FQGNSA. CDR3 in amino acids: CASSLGASSYQPQHF. CDR3 in DNA: TGTGCCAGCAGCTTGGGGGCGTCTAGTTATCAGCCCCAGCATTTT.

This chain joins TRBV20-1 and TRBJ2-7; D ambiguous. This CDR3 comprises 10 residues. V was pared by 7 bases and J by 2 bases, with 6 bases between. CDR1 and CDR2 (germline): DFQATT, SNEGSKA (reference sequence). CDR3 in amino acids: CSVQTYEQYF. The CDR3 coding sequence is TGCAGTGTTCAGACCTACGAGCAGTACTTC.

This clone was counted a single time. The chain has TRBV5-1 and TRBJ2-1; D call uncertain. The CDR3 is made up of 17 amino acids. Germline-derived CDR1 and CDR2 are SGHRS and YFSETQ. V was cut by 0 bases and J by 7 bases, with 20 bases left in between. This chain's CDR3 is CASSLDYDREVRNEQFF. Here the CDR3 DNA reads TGCGCCAGCAGCTTGGATTACGACCGAGAGGTTCGTAATGAGCAGTTCTTC.

As concerns this clone: The junction differs from germline at one of its ends, possibly a read error. Other DNA variants within this sample encode the same CDR3. The rearrangement links TRBV9 to TRBJ1-6; D ambiguous. In germline, CDR1 is SGDLS, CDR2 YYNGEE. This CDR3 is 14 amino acids long. In nucleotides, the CDR3 is TGTGCCAGCAGCGTAGATCCTACAGATTCCCCCCTCCACTTT. Translation gives CASSVDPTDSPLHF.